Included here is one T cell receptor (beta chain) sequence, with context. Its target is not known. The sample belongs to a study of cytomegalovirus exposure and HLA in healthy donors. Notes on the study in general: Altogether, 160 or so TCR beta chains were recorded as cytomegalovirus-associated. Reported results showed that the classifier diagnosed cytomegalovirus status with high specificity and sensitivity. While the bulk of TCR sequences proved rare, some public TCRs turned up in many donors.

Clones were sequenced by immunoSEQ multiplex PCR, and TCRdb holds only the in-frame ones, with some missing. The sample records 150,000 to 200,000 clones, approximately 80% being singletons. Among the 90 to 150 subjects of the validation cohort, separate from the 666-subject first cohort, were the donors. V was cut by 4 bases and J by 3 bases, with 16 bases left in between. This CDR3 has 16 amino acids. Germline V gene sequence: CDR1 MDHEN, CDR2 SYDVKM. Material for sequencing was PBMCs. The sequence came from a man younger than 35 in good health and CMV-seropositive. The rearrangement joins TRBV28 to TRBJ2-1; D is possibly TRBD1 (5 bases). CDR3 sequence reads: CASSSTDRQGYNEQFF. Here the CDR3 DNA reads TGTGCCAGCAGTTCCACAGATCGGCAGGGCTACAATGAGCAGTTCTTC.